This T cell receptor beta chain was recovered during a study of CD8 T cells in Susac syndrome. CDR3 size: 15 residues. CDR1 is DFQATT, CDR2 SNEGSKA, per germline (reference sequence). After removal of 0 bases from V and 1 base from J, the junction contained 2 bases not matched to a gene. The RNA, about 0.5 to 1 ug, was put through reverse transcription using random hexamers. In TCRdb, the immunoSEQ multiplex PCR reads were re-called with MiXCR into one record per CDR3 protein. Here the sample spans under 250,000 distinct CDR3 sequences, approximately 94% being singletons. Sequenced: CD4+ T cells from PBMCs. The chain uses TRBV20-1 and TRBJ2-2; 7 bases fit TRBD1. The receptor's source is a human donor with Susac syndrome. CDR3 DNA sequence: TGCAGTGCTAGAGACAGGACAGGGAACACCGGGGAGCTGTTTTTT. Protein sequence: CSARDRTGNTGELFF.